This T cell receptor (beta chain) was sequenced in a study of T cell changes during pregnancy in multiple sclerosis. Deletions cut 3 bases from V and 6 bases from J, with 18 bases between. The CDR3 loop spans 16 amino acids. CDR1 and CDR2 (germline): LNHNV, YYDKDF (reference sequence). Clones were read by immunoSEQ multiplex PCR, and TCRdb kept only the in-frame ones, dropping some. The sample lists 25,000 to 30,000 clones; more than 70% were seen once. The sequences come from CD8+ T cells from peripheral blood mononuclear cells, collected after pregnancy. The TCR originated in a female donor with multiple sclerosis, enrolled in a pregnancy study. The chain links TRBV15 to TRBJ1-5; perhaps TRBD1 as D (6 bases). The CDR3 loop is CATSSESQGLGQPQHF. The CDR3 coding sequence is TGTGCCACCAGCAGTGAAAGTCAGGGGTTAGGTCAGCCCCAGCATTTT. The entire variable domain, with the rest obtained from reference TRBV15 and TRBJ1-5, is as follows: DAMVIQNPRYQVTQFGKPVTLSCSQTLNHNVMYWYQQKSSQAPKLLFHYYDKDFNNEADTPDNFQSRRPNTSFCFLDIRSPGLGDTAMYLCATSSESQGLGQPQHFGDGTRLSIL.